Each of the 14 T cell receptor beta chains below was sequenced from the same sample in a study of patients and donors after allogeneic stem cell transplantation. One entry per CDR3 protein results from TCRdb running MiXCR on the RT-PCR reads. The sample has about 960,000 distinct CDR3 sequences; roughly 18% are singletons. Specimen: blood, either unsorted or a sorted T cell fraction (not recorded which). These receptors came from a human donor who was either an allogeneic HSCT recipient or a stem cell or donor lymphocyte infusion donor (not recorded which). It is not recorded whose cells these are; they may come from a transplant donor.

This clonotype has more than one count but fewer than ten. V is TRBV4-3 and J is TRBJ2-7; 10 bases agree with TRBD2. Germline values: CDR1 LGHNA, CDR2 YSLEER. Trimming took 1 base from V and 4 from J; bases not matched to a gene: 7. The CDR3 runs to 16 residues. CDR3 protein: CASSQVSGGAGYEQYF. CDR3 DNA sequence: TGCGCCAGCAGCCAAGTGAGCGGGGGGGCTGGTTACGAGCAGTACTTC.

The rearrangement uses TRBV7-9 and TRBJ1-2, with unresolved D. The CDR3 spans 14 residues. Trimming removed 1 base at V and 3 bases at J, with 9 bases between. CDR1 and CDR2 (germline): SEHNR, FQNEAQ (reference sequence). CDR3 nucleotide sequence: TGTGCCAGCAGCTTAGTGGGCAGCCACTATGGCTACACCTTC. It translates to CASSLVGSHYGYTF.

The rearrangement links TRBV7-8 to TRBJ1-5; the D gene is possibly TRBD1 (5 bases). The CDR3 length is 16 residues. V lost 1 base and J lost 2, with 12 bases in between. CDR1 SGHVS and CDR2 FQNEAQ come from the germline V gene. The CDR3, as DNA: TGTGCCAGCAGCTTAGGGTGGAGGGGAGGCAATCAGCCCCAGCATTTT. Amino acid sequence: CASSLGWRGGNQPQHF.

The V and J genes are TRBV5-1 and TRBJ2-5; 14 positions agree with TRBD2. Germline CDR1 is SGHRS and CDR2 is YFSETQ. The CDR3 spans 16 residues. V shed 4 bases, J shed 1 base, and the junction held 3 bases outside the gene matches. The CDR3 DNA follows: TGCGCCAGCAGCAAGGGACTAGCGGGGGTCCAAGAGACCCAGTACTTC. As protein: CASSKGLAGVQETQYF.

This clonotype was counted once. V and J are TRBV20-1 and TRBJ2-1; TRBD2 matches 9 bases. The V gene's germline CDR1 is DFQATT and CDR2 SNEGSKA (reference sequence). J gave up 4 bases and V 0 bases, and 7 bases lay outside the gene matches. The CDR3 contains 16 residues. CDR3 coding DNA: TGCAGTGCTAGAGATGTGATAGCGGGGGTATACAATGAGCAGTTCTTC. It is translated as CSARDVIAGVYNEQFF.

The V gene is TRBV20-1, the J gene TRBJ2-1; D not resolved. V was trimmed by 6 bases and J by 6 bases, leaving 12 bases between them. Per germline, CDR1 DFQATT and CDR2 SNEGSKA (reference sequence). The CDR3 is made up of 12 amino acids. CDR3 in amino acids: CSASSRINEQFF. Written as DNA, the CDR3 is TGCAGTGCGAGTTCGCGAATCAATGAGCAGTTCTTC.

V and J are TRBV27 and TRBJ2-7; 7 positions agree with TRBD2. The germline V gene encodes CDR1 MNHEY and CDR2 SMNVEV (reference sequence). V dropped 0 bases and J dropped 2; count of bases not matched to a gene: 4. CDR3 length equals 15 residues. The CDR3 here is CASSLSGEGPYEQYF. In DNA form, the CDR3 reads TGTGCCAGCAGTTTATCCGGGGAGGGGCCCTACGAGCAGTACTTC.

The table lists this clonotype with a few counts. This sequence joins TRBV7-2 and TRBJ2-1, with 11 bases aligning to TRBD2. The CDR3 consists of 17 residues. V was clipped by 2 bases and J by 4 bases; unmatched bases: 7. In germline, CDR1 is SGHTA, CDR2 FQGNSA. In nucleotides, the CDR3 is TGTGCCAGCAGCTTACTGCTAGCGGGGGGCCGTTACAATGAGCAGTTCTTC. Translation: CASSLLLAGGRYNEQFF.

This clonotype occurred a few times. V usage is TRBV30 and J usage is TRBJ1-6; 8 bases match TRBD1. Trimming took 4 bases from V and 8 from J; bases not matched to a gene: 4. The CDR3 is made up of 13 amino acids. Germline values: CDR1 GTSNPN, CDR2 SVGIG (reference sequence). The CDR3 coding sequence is TGTGCCTGGACCGACAGGGGTGATTCACCCCTCCACTTT. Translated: CAWTDRGDSPLHF.

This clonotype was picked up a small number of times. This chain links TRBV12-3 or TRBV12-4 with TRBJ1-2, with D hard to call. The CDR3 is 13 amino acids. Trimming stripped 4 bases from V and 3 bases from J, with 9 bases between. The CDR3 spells CASSWKADYGYTF. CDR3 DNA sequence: TGTGCCAGCAGTTGGAAGGCGGACTATGGCTACACCTTC.

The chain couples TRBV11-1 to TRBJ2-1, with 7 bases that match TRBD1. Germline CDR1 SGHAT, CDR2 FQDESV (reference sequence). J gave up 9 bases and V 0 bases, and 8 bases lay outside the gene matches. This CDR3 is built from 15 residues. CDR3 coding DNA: TGTGCCAGCAGCTTAGCCAGGGGGTATTTCGTTGAGCAGTTCTTC. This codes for CASSLARGYFVEQFF.

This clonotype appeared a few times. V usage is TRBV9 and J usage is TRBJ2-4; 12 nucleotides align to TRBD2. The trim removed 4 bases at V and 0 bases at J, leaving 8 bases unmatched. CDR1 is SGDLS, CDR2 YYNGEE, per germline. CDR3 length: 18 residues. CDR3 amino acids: CASSLTSGGILAKNIQYF. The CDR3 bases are TGTGCCAGCAGCCTTACTAGCGGGGGGATCTTAGCCAAAAACATTCAGTACTTC. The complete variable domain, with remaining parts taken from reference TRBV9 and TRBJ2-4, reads DSGVTQTPKHLITATGQRVTLRCSPRSGDLSVYWYQQSLDQGLQFLIQYYNGEERAKGNILERFSAQQFPDLHSELNLSSLELGDSALYFCASSLTSGGILAKNIQYFGAGTRLSVL.

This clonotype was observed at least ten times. The DNA of the CDR3 is TGCAGCGTTGTACTAGCGGGAGGGCCAGGCACAGATACGCAGTATTTT. Amino acid sequence: CSVVLAGGPGTDTQYF. This chain links TRBV29-1 with TRBJ2-3; 13 bases fit TRBD2. Germline lookup yields CDR1 SQVTM and CDR2 ANQGSEA. The CDR3 covers 16 residues. V gave up 4 bases and J gave up 1 base; unmatched junction bases: 5.

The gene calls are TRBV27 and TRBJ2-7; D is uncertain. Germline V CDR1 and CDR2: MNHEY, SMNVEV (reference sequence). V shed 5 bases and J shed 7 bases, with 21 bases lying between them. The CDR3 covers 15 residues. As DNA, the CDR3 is TGTGCCAGCAGTCCGACGGACCCACGCGACGCAGAGCAGTACTTC. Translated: CASSPTDPRDAEQYF.